This TCR beta chain emerged from a study of cytomegalovirus exposure and HLA in healthy donors. This CDR3 is 15 amino acids long. V shed 2 bases and J shed 2 bases, with 7 bases lying between them. Germline CDR1 MNHEY, CDR2 SVGAGI. A multiplex PCR was run with 60 Vbeta primers and 13 Jbeta primers. Sequenced by immunoSEQ multiplex PCR; TCRdb stores in-frame clones only, minus some. The table lists roughly 120,000 clones, roughly two thirds of them singletons, with 1.6% in the top ten. The receptor was isolated from a man aged 25-45 years in good health and CMV-seropositive. The rearrangement joins TRBV6-5 to TRBJ2-6, with a possible D match to TRBD1 (5 bases). Input material: PBMCs. The CDR3 sequence is CASSYGATGANVLTF. The CDR3 bases are TGTGCCAGCAGTTACGGGGCTACTGGGGCCAACGTCCTGACTTTC.